This paragraph reports one T cell receptor (beta chain). The specificity of this receptor is unknown. No base-level quality is on record; no much larger clone is a single base apart. The data were obtained in a study of blood T cell repertoires in COVID-19 (TCRdb year 2020). For the study in its entirety: Samples from collaborators originated in the United States, Italy and Spain and spanned both the acute and convalescent phases of COVID-19. A de-identified subject ID, COVID-19 status, age in years and sex were almost always included in the sample metadata. The samples were drawn from the first 160 participants of the ongoing ImmuneRACE study and from 950 to 1,500 subjects provided by 6 global collaborators. The dataset comprised deeply sampled blood TCRbeta repertoires from subjects exposed to, actively infected with, or recovered from COVID-19. The prospective study material was composed of cDNA or gDNA derived from T cells, B-cell-depleted T cells, or PBMCs. HLA class I and class II types, where available, came from metadata supplied by the sample provider rather than from assay-based typing. The repertoires were made available in a free public database intended to serve as a resource for research on the immune response to SARS-CoV-2. Paper-wide results and their limitations: Clinical and demographic metadata were provided uncurated, with the amount varying by source and participant.

TCRbeta CDR3 regions were amplified from genomic DNA using the immunoSEQ Assay, a bias-controlled multiplex PCR. As for the authors' bioinformatics: The number of nucleated cells in each sample was estimated from the amplification of reference gene primers within the assay. To quantify the absolute abundance of each unique TCRbeta CDR3 rearrangement, sequence reads were collapsed and filtered. For each sample, productive Simpson clonality was calculated as the square root of Simpson's diversity index over productive rearrangements. TCRdb stores this immuneACCESS table with in-frame sequences only. Part of the clones is absent; in the studies checked, under half of the shortfall reflects unresolved V genes, and no reason is known for the rest. V and J calls and clone size follow that table, whereas D and trimming were derived from the DNA. For this sample there are about 140,000 clones; 70% to 90% appear just once. The ten largest clones capture 7% to 10% of the sample.

Each collaborating institution followed its own protocols to collect whole blood in K2EDTA tubes. Collaborator samples were shipped for TCRbeta analysis as frozen whole blood, isolated PBMCs, or DNA extracted from either sample type. The sample taken for sequencing was peripheral blood. The source is a woman aged 55-69 years with acute or convalescent COVID-19.

At the DNA level, the sequence is TGTGCCATCAGTGAGTCCTCGGGTTTGAGCTCCTACGAGCAGTACTTC. The resulting protein is CAISESSGLSSYEQYF. The chain was built from TRBV10-3 and TRBJ2-7; no D gene can be assigned with confidence. The CDR3 spans 16 residues, from the cysteine through the phenylalanine. The entry retains the CDR3 DNA only, 48 bases that are in frame from base 1. The germline ends are 12 bases apart after V is trimmed by 0 bases and J by 0 bases. The CDR1 and CDR2 encoded by the germline V gene are ENHRY and SYGVKD.